This T cell receptor beta chain was identified in a study of regulatory T cells in long-lasting Graves disease. Researchers made TCR beta libraries by using iRepertoire HTBI primers and running Arm-PCR on CDR3 regions. One entry per CDR3 protein results from TCRdb running MiXCR on the multiplex PCR reads. The sample lists roughly 360,000 distinct CDR3 sequences, approximately 12% occurring once. Time point defined: newly diagnosed GD, antithyroid drugs for less than 3 months. Researchers made the TCR library from RNA that was extracted from PBMCs. CDR1 MNHNS and CDR2 SASEGT come from the germline V gene. V was pared by 8 bases and J by 0 bases, with 19 bases between. The CDR3 consists of 16 residues. This clonotype was seen repeatedly, ten times or more. These same data were also listed under a study on T cells in Graves' hyperthyroidism and ophthalmopathy. That work states: Peripheral blood also featured most of the thyroid clonotypes expanded above 0.001.

The chain uses TRBV6-1 and TRBJ1-1; D is undetermined. Sample: peripheral blood mononuclear cells (PBMCs), taken at new diagnosis, from a patient treated with antithyroid drugs. This TCR was sampled from a woman between 18 and 29 years old with Graves disease. The CDR3: CASDSEGIIMNTEAFF. The CDR3 DNA reads as TGTGCCAGCGACTCGGAGGGCATCATCATGAACACTGAAGCTTTCTTT.